There are a few counts of the clone carrying this TCR beta chain. Its antigen remains unknown. With 3 bases removed from V and 9 bases from J, the gap between germline ends came to 6 bases. This CDR3 region has 12 residues. CDR1 and CDR2 from the germline V gene are MDHEN and SYDVKM. This sample was taken from a study of beta chain features in type 1 diabetes. The study's findings and limits: In comparison with healthy donors, patients had naive, central memory and Treg TCRB repertoires that appeared more similar. Shorter TCRB CDR3s, moderately but significantly so, marked every one of the four CD4+ subsets in Type 1 diabetes patients.

The entirety of the isolated RNA underwent reverse transcription, so expressed TCRB transcripts were sequenced. About 3.57 million reads per sample were averaged for naive, central memory and regulatory samples. Generated by immunoSEQ multiplex PCR, the TCRdb table keeps only in-frame clones and is missing some. Altogether 250,000 to 350,000 clones are present, 11% to 15% being singletons, with the ten largest covering more than 6.5%. The sample taken for sequencing was central memory CD4+ T cells from blood. The clonotype was recovered from a man aged 25-40 years in good health. The chain has TRBV28 and TRBJ1-6, with D uncertain. CDR3 region: CASSFGSSPLHF. The CDR3 nucleotides are TGTGCCAGCAGTTTCGGGAGTTCACCCCTCCACTTT.